This T cell receptor (beta chain) was recorded in a study of blood T cell repertoires in COVID-19 (dated by TCRdb to 2018 to 2020). In terms of the full investigation: Collaborator samples came from the United States, Italy and Spain and covered acute and convalescent phases of COVID-19. The material from the prospective study consisted of cDNA or gDNA derived from T cells, B-cell-depleted T cells, or PBMCs. The dataset comprised deeply sampled blood TCRbeta repertoires from subjects exposed to, actively infected with, or recovered from COVID-19. HLA class I and class II types, where available, came from metadata supplied by the sample provider rather than from assay-based typing. The repertoires were made available in a free public database intended to serve as a resource for research on the immune response to SARS-CoV-2. The samples were drawn from two sources: the first 160 participants of the ongoing ImmuneRACE study, and fewer than 1,500 subjects contributed by 6 global collaborators. Nearly every sample came with metadata listing a de-identified subject ID, COVID-19 status, age in years and sex. Overall results and qualifications from the work: How much clinical and demographic metadata was included differed by source and by participant, and the metadata was provided uncurated.

Each collaborating institution followed its own protocols to collect whole blood in K2EDTA tubes. For TCRbeta analysis, collaborators shipped samples in one of three forms: frozen whole blood, isolated PBMCs, or DNA extracted from either of those sample types. Trimming leaves V shorter by 7 bases and J shorter by 4 bases, with the junction holding 5 bases beyond the gene matches. The germline V gene yields SGHAT for CDR1 and FQNNGV for CDR2. From the cysteine up to the phenylalanine, the CDR3 has a length of 15 residues. Left in the record is the CDR3 DNA by itself, 45 bases read in frame from the first base. TCRbeta CDR3 regions were amplified from genomic DNA using the immunoSEQ Assay, a bias-controlled multiplex PCR. For the original study's pipeline: Nucleated cell counts per sample were estimated from amplification of reference gene primers within the assay. Sequence reads were collapsed and filtered to measure the absolute abundance of every unique TCRbeta CDR3 rearrangement. Productive Simpson clonality was computed per sample as the square root of Simpson's diversity index over productive rearrangements. TCRdb stores this immuneACCESS table with in-frame sequences only. Part of the clones is absent; in the studies checked, under half of the shortfall reflects unresolved V genes, and no reason is known for the rest. From that table come the V and J calls and clone size; the DNA was used to work out D and trimming. For this sample the table gives about 100,000 clones, of which around 90% were detected only once. The top ten constitute 5% of the sample.

Remarks on this clone: The specificity of this receptor is unknown. No much larger clone exists at a distance of one base, and base qualities are not known.

This receptor was taken from a human donor in a cohort sampled during active COVID-19. What was sequenced was peripheral blood. Recombination joined TRBV11-2 with TRBJ2-7, and 15 junction bases match TRBD2. In nucleotide form, the sequence is TGTGCCAGCATCAAGGGACTAGCGGGGGGATACGAGCAGTACTTC. Translated, this is CASIKGLAGGYEQYF.